The 16 T cell receptor beta chains given below trace back to one sample, sequenced in a study of blood T cell repertoires in COVID-19. Assay: immunoSEQ multiplex PCR; the TCRdb copy retains only in-frame clones and omits some. The sample shows under 85,000 clones, roughly 89% of them seen only once. The sample taken for sequencing was peripheral blood. These receptors came from a man aged 45-65 years with acute or convalescent COVID-19.

The CDR3 region has the DNA TGTGCCAGCAGCGTCGTAGCGGGGGGCCGGTACGAGCAGTACTTC. This codes for CASSVVAGGRYEQYF. The chain employs TRBV21-1 and TRBJ2-7; the table's D call TRBD2 went unverified against the DNA. TRBV21-1 is assigned pseudogene status. The CDR3 has 15 amino acids.

The rearrangement links TRBV7-2 to TRBJ1-4, with D perhaps matching TRBD1 (5 bases). The germline gives CDR1 SGHTA, CDR2 FQGNSA. Trimming removed 0 bases from V and 6 bases from J, with 5 bases in between. This CDR3 is built from 13 residues. The CDR3 protein is CASSLARDEKLFF. Here the CDR3 DNA reads TGTGCCAGCAGCTTAGCCAGGGATGAAAAACTGTTTTTT.

The chain is built from TRBV16 and TRBJ1-5; no definite D call. This CDR3 spans 12 amino acids. V shed 5 bases and J shed 7 bases, with 9 bases lying between them. Germline CDR1 KGHSY, CDR2 FQNENV. CDR3 residues: CASSSGSQPQHF. The DNA for the CDR3 is TGTGCCAGCAGCTCGGGGTCGCAGCCCCAGCATTTT.

V and J are TRBV10-2 and TRBJ2-5; 14 positions agree with TRBD2. Germline CDR1 and CDR2: WSHSY and SAAADI. CDR3 length equals 17 residues. V lost 6 bases to trimming and J lost 5 bases; unmatched junction nucleotides: 11. CDR3 in amino acids: CASSKTSGRAFRETQYF. The CDR3 DNA sequence: TGCGCCAGCAGCAAGACTAGCGGGAGGGCTTTTCGGGAGACCCAGTACTTC.

The chain has TRBV4-3 and TRBJ1-6; weak D call: TRBD1 (6 bases). This CDR3 contains 16 residues. Germline V gene lookup returns CDR1 LGHNA and CDR2 YSLEER. Trimming removed 0 bases from V and 7 bases from J, with 13 bases in between. The CDR3 spells CASSQDSGQGNSPLHF. In DNA, the CDR3 is TGCGCCAGCAGCCAAGATTCGGGTCAGGGGAATTCACCCCTCCACTTT.

This clone appeared once. The rearrangement joins TRBV19 to TRBJ1-3, with D uncertain. Trimming took off 9 bases at V and 0 bases at J, with 9 bases between the two ends. This CDR3 is built from 13 residues. The V gene's germline CDR1 is LNHDA and CDR2 SQIVND (reference sequence). The CDR3 DNA is TGTGCCAGCAGGCCAAGCTCTGGAAACACCATATATTTT. Its translation is CASRPSSGNTIYF.

The chain links TRBV29-1 to TRBJ1-3; 7 nucleotides agree with TRBD1. Looked up from germline, CDR1 is SQVTM and CDR2 is ANQGSEA. Germline trimming cut 5 bases from V and 6 bases from J; bases unmatched to any gene: 7. The CDR3 contains 13 residues. CDR3 DNA: TGCAGCGTTCGTTTGGAGGGGGCAAACACCATATATTTT. It is translated as CSVRLEGANTIYF.

This clone has only one observation. This sequence joins TRBV4-1 and TRBJ1-5; no definite D call. Germline CDR1 is MGHRA and CDR2 is YSYEKL. Trimming took off 1 base at V and 5 bases at J, with 6 bases between the two ends. CDR3 size: 13 residues. Written as DNA, the CDR3 is TGCGCCAGCAGCCAAGGGCCTTATCAGCCCCAGCATTTT. Amino acids: CASSQGPYQPQHF.

The chain joins TRBV5-1 to TRBJ1-5; a possible D gene is TRBD1 (5 bases). This CDR3 is built from 15 residues. Looked up from germline, CDR1 is SGHRS and CDR2 is YFSETQ. Trimming pared 0 bases from V and 0 bases from J, leaving 7 bases between. In DNA form, the CDR3 reads TGCGCCAGCAGCTTGGCGGGGGATAGCAATCAGCCCCAGCATTTT. Amino acid sequence: CASSLAGDSNQPQHF.

V is TRBV27 and J is TRBJ2-7; possibly TRBD2 for D (6 bases). Germline V lookup: CDR1 MNHEY, CDR2 SMNVEV (reference sequence). V lost 4 bases, J lost 0 bases, and 13 bases lay in between. The CDR3 is 15 residues long. CDR3 in amino acids: CASSSRRGVSYEQYF. As DNA, the CDR3 is TGTGCCAGCAGTTCCCGTCGCGGGGTCTCCTACGAGCAGTACTTC.

The chain employs TRBV24-1 and TRBJ2-1, with D possibly TRBD1 on 5 matching bases. The CDR3 length is 12 residues. Germline assignment: CDR1 KGHDR and CDR2 SFDVKD. Trimming removed 5 bases from V and 8 bases from J, with 9 bases in between. CDR3 amino acids: CATSARGHEQFF. For the CDR3, the DNA is TGTGCCACCAGTGCAAGGGGCCATGAGCAGTTCTTC.

The chain is built from TRBV5-8 and TRBJ1-6; perhaps TRBD1 as D (5 bases). The ends were cut back, 5 bases at V and 7 bases at J, with 16 bases in the middle. Germline CDR1 SGHTS, CDR2 YDEGEE. The CDR3 has 15 residues. The DNA of the CDR3 is TGTGCCAGCAGGTTCGGAGGGGCCGACAATTCACCCCTCCACTTT. It specifies CASRFGGADNSPLHF.

The gene calls are TRBV3-1 (or the pseudogene TRBV3-2) and TRBJ2-5; D might be TRBD2 (7 bases). The CDR3 is made up of 15 amino acids. Germline lookup yields CDR1 LGHDT and CDR2 YNNKEL (reference sequence). V lost 4 bases, J lost 0 bases, and 12 bases lay in between. The CDR3 loop is CASSLGGPYQETQYF. CDR3 coding DNA: TGTGCCAGCAGCCTCGGGGGGCCGTACCAAGAGACCCAGTACTTC.

V gene TRBV18 combines with J gene TRBJ1-1; TRBD1 matches at 7 bases. The length of the CDR3 is 16 residues. Germline-derived CDR1 and CDR2 are KGHSH and LQKENI. Trimming cost V 3 bases and J 0 bases; bases outside gene matches: 7. Here the CDR3 reads CASSPGPDRLNTEAFF. CDR3 DNA sequence: TGTGCCAGCTCACCGGGGCCGGACAGGCTGAACACTGAAGCTTTCTTT.

The gene calls are TRBV24-1 and TRBJ1-2, with D unresolved. From germline, CDR1 is KGHDR and CDR2 SFDVKD. V was cut by 4 bases and J by 5 bases, with 19 bases left in between. This CDR3 has 16 residues. The CDR3 region has the DNA TGTGCCACCAGTGACTTTGGGGAGGAAGGGCCTTATGGCTACACCTTC. This gives the protein CATSDFGEEGPYGYTF.

The chain uses TRBV6-6 and TRBJ2-7; 8 nucleotides match TRBD1. CDR3 size: 14 residues. Losses at the gene ends were 7 bases for V and 4 bases for J; bases not matched to a gene: 9. CDR1 and CDR2 from the germline V gene are MNHNY and SVGAGI (reference sequence). CDR3 DNA: TGTGCCAGCAATCCTCCAGGGGGCATGTACGAGCAGTACTTC. Amino acids: CASNPPGGMYEQYF.